The T cell receptor (beta chain) under discussion was sequenced for a study of T cells in severe cutaneous drug reactions. Study details: Recruitment ran 2011 to 2018 in Taiwan, Thailand and a European registry.

The donors had carbamazepine-induced Stevens-Johnson syndrome or toxic epidermal necrolysis. The CDR3 totals 11 residues. CDR1 and CDR2 from the germline V gene are MNHEY and SMNVEV (reference sequence). Libraries were made by iRepertoire multiplex PCR with TCR subtype-specific primers for bulk and single-cell sequencing. TCRdb reanalyzed the multiplex PCR reads, giving one entry per CDR3 protein sequence and no DNA. In all, the sample yields 8,800 or so distinct CDR3 sequences. The TCR comes from a human donor with a severe cutaneous adverse drug reaction. The sample was cells from a skin blister. The chain joins TRBV27 to TRBJ2-1; lacking DNA, the TRBD1 call made by TCRdb goes unchecked. The CDR3 sequence: CASSSGYEQFF.